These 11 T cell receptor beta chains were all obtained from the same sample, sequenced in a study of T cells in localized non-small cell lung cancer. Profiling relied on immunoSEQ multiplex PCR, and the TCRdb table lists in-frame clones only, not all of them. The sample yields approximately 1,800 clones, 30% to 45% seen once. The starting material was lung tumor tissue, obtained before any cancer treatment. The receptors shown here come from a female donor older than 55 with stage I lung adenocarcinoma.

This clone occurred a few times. Incomplete CDR3 DNA: TGTGCCATCAGTGAGTCGCTAGCGGGTACATCCTACAATGAGCAGTTC. It codes for CAISESLAGTSYNEQF. The whole CDR3 protein reads CAISESLAGTSYNEQFF. J is TRBJ2-1 and V is TRBV10-3; 8 bases line up with TRBD2. The CDR3 end lies 1 residue beyond the end of the read and is filled in from the germline J gene. The CDR3 loop spans 17 amino acids. CDR1 is ENHRY and CDR2 is SYGVKD in the germline V gene. With V trimmed by 0 bases and J by 1 base, 5 bases remained unmatched.

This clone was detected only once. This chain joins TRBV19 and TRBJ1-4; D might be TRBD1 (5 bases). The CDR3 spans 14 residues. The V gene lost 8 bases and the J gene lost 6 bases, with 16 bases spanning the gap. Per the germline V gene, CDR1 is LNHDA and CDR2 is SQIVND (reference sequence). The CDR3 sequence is CASGQSSRDEKLFF. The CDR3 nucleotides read TGTGCCAGTGGCCAGAGCTCCAGGGATGAAAAACTGTTTTTT.

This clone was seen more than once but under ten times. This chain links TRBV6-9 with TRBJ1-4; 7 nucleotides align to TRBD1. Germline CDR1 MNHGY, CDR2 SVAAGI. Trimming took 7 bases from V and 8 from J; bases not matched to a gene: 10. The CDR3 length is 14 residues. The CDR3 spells CASTVGGTGEKLFF. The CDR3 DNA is TGTGCCAGCACTGTAGGGGGCACTGGCGAAAAACTGTTTTTT.

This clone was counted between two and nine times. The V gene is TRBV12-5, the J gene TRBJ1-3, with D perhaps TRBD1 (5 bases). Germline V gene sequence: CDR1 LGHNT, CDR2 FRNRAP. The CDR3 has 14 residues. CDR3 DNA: TGTGCCAGCACCGACAGAGTCTCTGGAAACACCATATATTTT. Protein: CASTDRVSGNTIYF.

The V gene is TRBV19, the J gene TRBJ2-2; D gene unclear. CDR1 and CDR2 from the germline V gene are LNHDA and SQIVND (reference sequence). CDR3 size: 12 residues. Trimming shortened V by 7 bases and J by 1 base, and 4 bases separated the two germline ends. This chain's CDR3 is CASNQNTGELFF. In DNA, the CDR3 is TGTGCCAGTAATCAGAACACCGGGGAGCTGTTTTTT.

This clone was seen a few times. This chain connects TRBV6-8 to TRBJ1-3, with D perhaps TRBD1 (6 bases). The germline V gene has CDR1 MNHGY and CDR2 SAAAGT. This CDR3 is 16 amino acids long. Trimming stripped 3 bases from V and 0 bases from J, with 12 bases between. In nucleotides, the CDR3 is TGTGCCAGCAGTTATTCCGGACAGCGCTCTGGAAACACCATATATTTT. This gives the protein CASSYSGQRSGNTIYF.

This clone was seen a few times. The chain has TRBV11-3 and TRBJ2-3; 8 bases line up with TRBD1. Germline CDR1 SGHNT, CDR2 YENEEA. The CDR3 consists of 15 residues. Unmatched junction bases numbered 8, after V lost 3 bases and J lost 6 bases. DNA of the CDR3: TGTGCCAGCAGCTTCCGGGACAGGAGTTCCGATACGCAGTATTTT. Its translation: CASSFRDRSSDTQYF.

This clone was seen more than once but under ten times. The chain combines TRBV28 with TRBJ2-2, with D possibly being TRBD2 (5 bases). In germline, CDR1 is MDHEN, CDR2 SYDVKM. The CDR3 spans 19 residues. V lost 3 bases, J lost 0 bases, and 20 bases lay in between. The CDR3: CASSFAPVGVGTNTGELFF. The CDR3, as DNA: TGTGCCAGCAGTTTCGCCCCGGTCGGGGTTGGAACGAACACCGGGGAGCTGTTTTTT.

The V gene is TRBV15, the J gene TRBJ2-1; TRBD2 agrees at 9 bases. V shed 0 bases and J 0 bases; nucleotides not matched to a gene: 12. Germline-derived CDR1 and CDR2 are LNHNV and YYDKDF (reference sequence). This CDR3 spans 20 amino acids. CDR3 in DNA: TGTGCCACCAGCAGAGATTGGCTTATGACTAGCGGTCACTCCTACAATGAGCAGTTCTTC. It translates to CATSRDWLMTSGHSYNEQFF.

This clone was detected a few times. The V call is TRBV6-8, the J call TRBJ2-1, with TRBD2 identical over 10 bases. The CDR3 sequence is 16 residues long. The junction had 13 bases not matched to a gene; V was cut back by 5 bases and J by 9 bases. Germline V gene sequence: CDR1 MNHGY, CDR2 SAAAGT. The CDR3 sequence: CASSVSGAGGRGEQFF. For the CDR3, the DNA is TGTGCCAGCAGTGTGTCCGGAGCGGGAGGGAGGGGTGAGCAGTTCTTC.

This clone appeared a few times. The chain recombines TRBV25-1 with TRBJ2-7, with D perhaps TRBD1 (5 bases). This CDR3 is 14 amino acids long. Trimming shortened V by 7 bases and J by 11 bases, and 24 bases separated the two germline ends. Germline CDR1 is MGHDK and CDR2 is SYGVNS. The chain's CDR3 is CASTLGQGRNSKYF. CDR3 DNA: TGTGCCAGCACCCTCGGGCAGGGTAGAAACTCTAAGTACTTC.